This is a list of T cell receptor beta chains from one sample in a study of neurological immune-mediated disorders. Using its own MiXCR run on the 5' RACE reads, TCRdb lists one record per CDR3 protein. Found here are roughly 70,000 distinct CDR3 sequences, 3.9% of them singletons; the top ten hold approximately 1.2%. The sample comprised PBMCs. The receptor source for this set is a man under 40 with multiple sclerosis. CDR3s include the opening cysteine and the closing phenylalanine or tryptophan. A D gene is named only where the DNA matches it firmly. Each size is how often the clone was seen (once, few, many) or a class if it is expanded.

V,D,J,size,DNA,CDR3
TRBV20-1,.,TRBJ1-6,many,TGCAGTGCTGCCCCGAGGGGAATGGGGAATTCACCCCTCCACTTT,CSAAPRGMGNSPLHF
TRBV20-1,TRBD2,TRBJ2-1,many,TGCAGTGCTAAGACTAGCGGGGGCTACTACAATGAGCAGTTCTTC,CSAKTSGGYYNEQFF
TRBV20-1,TRBD1,TRBJ1-5,many,TGCAGTGCTAGAGTATACGGGACAGGGGTAAGGGGCAATCAGCCCCAGCATTTT,CSARVYGTGVRGNQPQHF
TRBV9,TRBD1,TRBJ1-6,many,TGTGCCAGCAGCCCTGAGGGGCAGGGGGCTTTCTCACCCCTCCACTTT,CASSPEGQGAFSPLHF
TRBV6-6,TRBD2,TRBJ2-1,many,TGTGCCAGCAGTACCGGGACTAGCCAGGGCAATGAGCAGTTCTTC,CASSTGTSQGNEQFF
TRBV20-1,.,TRBJ1-1,many,TGCAGTGCTAGATTTCAGAACACTGAAGCTTTCTTT,CSARFQNTEAFF
TRBV5-1,.,TRBJ2-5,many,TGCGCCAGCAGCAAACAGGGCGGTGGATTCGAGACCCAGTACTTC,CASSKQGGGFETQYF
TRBV5-6,.,TRBJ1-2,many,TGTGCCAGCAGCCGGGCGGCGCGCCTCGACTATGGCTACACCTTC,CASSRAARLDYGYTF
TRBV9,TRBD1,TRBJ2-3,many,TGTGCCAGCAGCGTAGGGACAGGGGGGACAGATACGCAGTATTTT,CASSVGTGGTDTQYF
TRBV5-1,.,TRBJ1-2,many,TGCGCCAGCAGCTTGGTCGAGAACTATGGCTACACCTTC,CASSLVENYGYTF
TRBV29-1,TRBD2,TRBJ2-5,many,TGCAGCGTCCCGACTAGCTTGGAGACCCAGTACTTC,CSVPTSLETQYF
TRBV7-9,.,TRBJ1-5,many,TGTGCCAGCAGCTTAGGGGGTCGAGGCAATCAGCCCCAGCATTTT,CASSLGGRGNQPQHF
TRBV4-1,TRBD2,TRBJ2-1,many,TGCGCCAGCAGCCAAGAGATCGGGGGGGGGCTAAATGAGCAGTTCTTC,CASSQEIGGGLNEQFF
TRBV20-1,.,TRBJ2-1,many,TGCAGTGCCCGGCCGGGGGTCATTTCCAGCTCCTACAATGAGCAGTTCTTC,CSARPGVISSSYNEQFF
TRBV18,.,TRBJ1-5,many,TGTGCCAGCTCACTTTCAAGGGAACAGCCCCAGCATTTT,CASSLSREQPQHF
TRBV5-1,TRBD1,TRBJ1-1,many,TGCGCCAGCAGACGAGGACAGGCCCCTGAAGCTTTCTTT,CASRRGQAPEAFF
TRBV7-6,TRBD1,TRBJ2-7,many,TGTGCCAGCAGCTTAGGGTCAGGGGGCCCCTACGAGCAGTACTTC,CASSLGSGGPYEQYF
TRBV20-1,.,TRBJ2-5,many,TGCAGTGCTGTGGACTACCCCGCGGCAGAGACCCAGTACTTC,CSAVDYPAAETQYF